What follows are 20 T cell receptor beta chains derived from one specimen sequenced in a study of regulatory T cells in long-lasting Graves disease. The TCR beta library used iRepertoire HTBI primers with Arm-PCR amplification of CDR3. TCRdb independently ran MiXCR on the multiplex PCR reads; one entry per CDR3 protein. Among more than 300,000 distinct CDR3 sequences listed, 15% to 20% were seen once. The time point is: persistent/refractory GD, antithyroid drugs over 5 years with positive TRAb. The TCR library was made from RNA that had been extracted from PBMCs in TRIzol. This specimen consisted of peripheral blood mononuclear cells (PBMCs), obtained when the disease was refractory, from a patient treated with antithyroid drugs. The receptor source for this set is a female donor with Graves disease.

This clonotype has a count of ten or more. The chain carries TRBV9 and TRBJ1-6; 8 bases match TRBD1. The CDR3 runs 14 residues. The ends lost 0 bases at V and 10 bases at J; junction bases unmatched: 3. The germline V gene encodes CDR1 SGDLS and CDR2 YYNGEE. The CDR3 bases are TGTGCCAGCAGCGTAGACAGGGGGGGATCACCCCTCCACTTT. It codes for CASSVDRGGSPLHF.

This clonotype was observed at least ten times. The rearrangement links TRBV11-2 to TRBJ1-1, with D maybe TRBD1 (5 bases). V lost 5 bases, J lost 6 bases, and 10 bases lay in between. CDR1 SGHAT and CDR2 FQNNGV come from the germline V gene. CDR3 length equals 12 residues. This CDR3 reads CASSPPTAEAFF. CDR3 DNA: TGTGCCAGCAGCCCACCGACAGCTGAAGCTTTCTTT.

This clonotype was detected ten times or more. V and J are TRBV11-2 and TRBJ2-7, with D hard to call. Trimming stripped 0 bases from V and 4 bases from J, with 10 bases between. Germline CDR1 SGHAT, CDR2 FQNNGV. The CDR3 runs to 14 residues. CDR3 in DNA: TGTGCCAGCAGCTTAGATCACTGGGTTTACGAGCAGTACTTC. Translating gives CASSLDHWVYEQYF.

A remark on this clonotype: A far more abundant clone sits one base away, making this likely a read error. V is TRBV6-1 and J is TRBJ2-5; TRBD2 matches 14 bases. CDR3 length equals 17 residues. Germline CDR1 reads MNHNS; CDR2 reads SASEGT. CDR3 region: CASSQRGLAGAAETRYF. As DNA, the CDR3 is TGTGCCAGCAGCCAAAGGGGACTAGCGGGGGCAGCGGAGACCCGGTACTTC.

This chain joins TRBV9 and TRBJ2-7; no clear D. The germline V gene has CDR1 SGDLS and CDR2 YYNGEE. CDR3 length: 14 residues. V lost 4 bases to trimming and J lost 5 bases, with 16 bases between them. The CDR3 DNA reads as TGTGCCAGCAGCCCTCCGGCAGGCCCCCACGAGCAGTACTTC. Translation gives CASSPPAGPHEQYF.

The table lists this clonotype with many counts. This chain uses TRBV12-3 or TRBV12-4 with TRBJ2-7; 8 positions agree with TRBD1. The CDR3 has 16 residues. With 4 bases clipped from V and 4 bases from J, the junction kept 12 bases outside the gene matches. CDR3: CASSSMGAGGRYEQYF. DNA for the CDR3: TGTGCCAGCAGTTCTATGGGGGCAGGGGGCAGATACGAGCAGTACTTC.

This clonotype was seen only a few times. This rearrangement joins TRBV19 to TRBJ2-7; 14 bases line up with TRBD2. Looked up from germline, CDR1 is LNHDA and CDR2 is SQIVND (reference sequence). The CDR3 contains 18 residues. The V and J ends lost 3 bases and 2 bases, in that order; junction bases with no gene match: 9. The CDR3 loop is CASSMIGTSGSFPYEQYF. CDR3 sequence (DNA): TGTGCCAGTAGTATGATCGGGACTAGCGGGAGCTTTCCCTACGAGCAGTACTTC.

At least ten counts were recorded for this clonotype. The chain carries TRBV11-2 and TRBJ1-1; unclear D gene. V was cut by 1 base and J by 4 bases, with 7 bases left in between. Germline-derived CDR1 and CDR2 are SGHAT and FQNNGV. This CDR3 is built from 13 residues. Written as DNA, the CDR3 is TGTGCCAGCAGCTTAGTATTGCGCACTGAAGCTTTCTTT. This sequence encodes CASSLVLRTEAFF.

This chain uses TRBV6-4 with TRBJ2-2; possible D gene TRBD1, 6 bases. Germline CDR1 is MRHNA and CDR2 is SNTAGT. V was cut by 3 bases and J by 3 bases, with 11 bases left in between. The CDR3 has 15 residues. In DNA form, the CDR3 reads TGTGCCAGCAGTGAACGGGCAGGGGACACCGGGGAGCTGTTTTTT. Protein: CASSERAGDTGELFF.

This clonotype was recorded many times. The J gene is TRBJ1-2, the V gene TRBV12-3 or TRBV12-4, with 9 bases lining up with TRBD1. Unmatched junction bases numbered 12, after V lost 5 bases and J lost 8 bases. The CDR3 has 15 residues. CDR3 in amino acids: CASSAAGTGTGGYTF. In nucleotides, the CDR3 is TGTGCCAGCAGTGCAGCCGGGACAGGGACTGGAGGCTACACCTTC.

This clonotype was seen a handful of times. The J gene is TRBJ1-5, the V gene TRBV7-9, with 8 bases identical to TRBD1. V was clipped by 1 base and J by 4 bases; unmatched bases: 3. Looked up from germline, CDR1 is SEHNR and CDR2 is FQNEAQ (reference sequence). The CDR3 spans 15 residues. CDR3 in amino acids: CASSLDRTGNQPQHF. As DNA, the CDR3 is TGTGCCAGCAGCTTAGATCGGACAGGGAATCAGCCCCAGCATTTT.

There are a few counts of this clonotype. The chain employs TRBV15 and TRBJ1-6; 7 bases line up with TRBD1. This CDR3 is 14 amino acids long. In germline, CDR1 is LNHNV, CDR2 YYDKDF (reference sequence). The V gene end was trimmed by 9 bases and the J gene end by 0 bases; junction bases not matched to a gene: 2. CDR3 nucleotide sequence: TGTGCCACACAGGGGAGCTCCTATAATTCACCCCTCCACTTT. This encodes CATQGSSYNSPLHF.

This clonotype has just a few counts. The chain links TRBV19 to TRBJ1-5; 8 bases line up with TRBD1. Germline CDR1 reads LNHDA; CDR2 reads SQIVND (reference sequence). This CDR3 is built from 14 residues. V lost 2 bases, J lost 6 bases, and 3 bases stayed unmatched. CDR3 amino acids: CASSIQDRVQPQHF. The CDR3 DNA is TGTGCCAGTAGTATACAGGACAGGGTTCAGCCCCAGCATTTT.

There are a few counts of this clonotype. J is TRBJ2-7 and V is TRBV19, with 11 bases that match TRBD1. Germline assignment: CDR1 LNHDA and CDR2 SQIVND (reference sequence). The CDR3 covers 15 residues. The J segment lost 4 bases and the V segment lost 3 bases, leaving 5 bases of the junction unmatched. CDR3 bases: TGTGCCAGTAGTATCTCCGGGACAGGGGGGTACGAGCAGTACTTC. It specifies CASSISGTGGYEQYF.

The genes are TRBV7-9 and TRBJ1-2; D remains ambiguous. Germline-derived CDR1 and CDR2 are SEHNR and FQNEAQ (reference sequence). Trimming pared 2 bases from V and 4 bases from J, leaving 17 bases between. The CDR3 extends over 16 amino acids. The CDR3 sequence: CASSLKSRREGYGYTF. The CDR3 nucleotides read TGTGCCAGCAGCTTAAAGTCGAGGAGGGAGGGCTATGGCTACACCTTC.

The sample holds a few counts of this clonotype. The chain is built from TRBV18 and TRBJ1-2; TRBD1 matches at 12 bases. CDR1 and CDR2 (germline): KGHSH, LQKENI. J lost 8 bases, V lost 0 bases, and 4 bases had no gene match. The CDR3 runs to 15 residues. CDR3 protein: CASSPPGQGAKGYTF. The CDR3 DNA reads as TGTGCCAGCTCACCACCGGGACAGGGGGCGAAAGGCTACACCTTC.

This clonotype was observed a few times. This chain connects TRBV6-1 to TRBJ2-5, with a tentative D call TRBD2 (6 bases). The V end was cut by 8 bases, the J end by 9 bases, with 19 bases between. The CDR3 has 13 amino acids. CDR1 and CDR2 from the germline V gene are MNHNS and SASEGT. CDR3 nucleotide sequence: TGTGCCAGCGCCCGGGGGTCCTCTGAGGCCCAGTACTTC. Translation gives CASARGSSEAQYF.

This clonotype was detected many times. This chain links TRBV30 with TRBJ2-7, with a possible D match to TRBD2 (6 bases). The CDR3 consists of 14 residues. Germline CDR1 GTSNPN, CDR2 SVGIG (reference sequence). The germline V and J ends were trimmed by 0 bases and 3 bases, with 12 bases remaining between them. The CDR3 protein is CAWSVSGRHYEQYF. CDR3 coding DNA: TGTGCCTGGAGTGTGAGTGGGAGGCACTACGAGCAGTACTTC.

This clonotype was seen repeatedly, ten times or more. The V call is TRBV6-1, the J call TRBJ1-2; no clear D gene. Trimming left V 4 bases short and J 1 base short, with 10 bases between. The CDR3 is 14 residues long. Germline CDR1 is MNHNS and CDR2 is SASEGT. The CDR3 reads CASSGDMVNYGYTF. The CDR3 coding sequence is TGTGCCAGCAGTGGAGATATGGTTAACTATGGCTACACCTTC.

The sample holds many counts of this clonotype. This chain joins TRBV6-1 and TRBJ1-5; the D is unclear. Germline loops: CDR1 MNHNS, CDR2 SASEGT. V was shortened by 2 bases and J by 0 bases, with 8 bases between the two germline ends. The CDR3 covers 15 residues. The CDR3 spells CASSERRNSNQPQHF. The CDR3 DNA follows: TGTGCCAGCAGTGAAAGGCGTAATAGCAATCAGCCCCAGCATTTT.